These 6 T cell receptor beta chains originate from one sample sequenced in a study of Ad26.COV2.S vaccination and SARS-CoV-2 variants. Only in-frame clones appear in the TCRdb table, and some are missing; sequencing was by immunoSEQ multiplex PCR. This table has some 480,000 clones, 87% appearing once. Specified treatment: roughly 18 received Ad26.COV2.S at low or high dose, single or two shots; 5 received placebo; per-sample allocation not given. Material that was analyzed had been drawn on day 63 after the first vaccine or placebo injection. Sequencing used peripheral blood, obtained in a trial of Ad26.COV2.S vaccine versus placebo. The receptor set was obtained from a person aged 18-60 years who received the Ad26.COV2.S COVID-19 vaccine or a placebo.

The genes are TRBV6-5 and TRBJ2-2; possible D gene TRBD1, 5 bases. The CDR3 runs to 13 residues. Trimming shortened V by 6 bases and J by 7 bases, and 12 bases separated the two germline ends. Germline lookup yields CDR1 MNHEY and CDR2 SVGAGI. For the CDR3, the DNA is TGTGCCAGCAGCGCAGAAGGGGTCGGGGAGCTGTTTTTT. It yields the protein CASSAEGVGELFF.

In DNA, the CDR3 is TGTGCCAGCAGTTTGCGTAGGACGGGTTCACCCCTCCACTTT. Amino acid sequence: CASSLRRTGSPLHF. The chain links TRBV28 to TRBJ1-6, with D unclear. V lost 3 bases, J lost 9 bases, and 12 bases lay in between. Germline V gene sequence: CDR1 MDHEN, CDR2 SYDVKM. The length of the CDR3 is 14 residues.

In DNA form, the CDR3 reads TGTGCCAGCAACCCACAGGGGGATGAGCAGTTCTTC. Protein: CASNPQGDEQFF. J is TRBJ2-1 and V is TRBV2; 8 nucleotides align to TRBD1. The CDR3 is made up of 12 amino acids. CDR1 and CDR2 (germline): SNHLY, FYNNEI. V lost 7 bases and J lost 8; bases outside the gene matches: 4.

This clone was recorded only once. Here the CDR3 reads CASSYQKTPTGLSNQPQHF. The CDR3 coding sequence is TGTGCCAGCAGCTACCAGAAGACGCCGACAGGGCTTAGCAATCAGCCCCAGCATTTT. The chain is built from TRBV6-6 and TRBJ1-5, with 7 bases identical to TRBD1. V lost 6 bases to trimming and J lost 0 bases; unmatched junction nucleotides: 17. The CDR3 runs 19 residues. Per the germline V gene, CDR1 is MNHNY and CDR2 is SVGAGI (reference sequence).

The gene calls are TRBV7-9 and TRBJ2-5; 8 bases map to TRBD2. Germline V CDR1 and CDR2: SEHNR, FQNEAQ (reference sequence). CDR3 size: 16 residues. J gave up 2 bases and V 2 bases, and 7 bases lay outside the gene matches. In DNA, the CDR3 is TGTGCCAGCAGCTTACGTAGCGGGGCGGTACAAGAGACCCAGTACTTC. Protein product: CASSLRSGAVQETQYF. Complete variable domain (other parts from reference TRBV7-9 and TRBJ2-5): DTGVSQNPRHKITKRGQNVTFRCDPISEHNRLYWYRQTLGQGPEFLTYFQNEAQLEKSRLLSDRFSAERPKGSFSTLEIQRTEQGDSAMYLCASSLRSGAVQETQYFGPGTRLLVL.

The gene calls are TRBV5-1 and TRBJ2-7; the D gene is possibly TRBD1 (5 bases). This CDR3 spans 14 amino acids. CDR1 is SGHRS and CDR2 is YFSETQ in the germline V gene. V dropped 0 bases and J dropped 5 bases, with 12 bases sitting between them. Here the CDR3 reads CASSLGQPPNEQYF. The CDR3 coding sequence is TGCGCCAGCAGCTTGGGACAGCCCCCCAACGAGCAGTACTTC.